Presented here are 14 T cell receptor beta chains from one specimen sequenced in a study of T cells in Graves' hyperthyroidism and ophthalmopathy. Amplified TCR beta CDR3 regions came from RNA transcripts. The TCR CDR3 was amplified in a first-round RT-PCR using the HTBI primer set. Using its own MiXCR run on the multiplex PCR reads, TCRdb lists one record per CDR3 protein. Seen here are hundreds of thousands of distinct CDR3 sequences, 14% observed once, and the top ten hold roughly a tenth. Sequenced input: blood. The receptor set was obtained from a woman aged 18-29 years with Graves' hyperthyroidism.

The table lists this clonotype with many counts. V is TRBV3-1 and J is TRBJ1-3; TRBD1 matches 8 bases. The CDR3 sequence is 15 residues long. Germline V gene data show CDR1 as LGHDT and CDR2 as YNNKEL (reference sequence). V shed 4 bases and J 3 bases; nucleotides not matched to a gene: 5. The CDR3 DNA reads as TGTGCCAGCAGCCGGGGACAGGCGGTTGGAAACACCATATATTTT. Its translation is CASSRGQAVGNTIYF.

This CDR3 reads CASSLAREPGTF. For the CDR3, the DNA is TGTGCCAGCAGCTTGGCAAGGGAGCCGGGGACCTTC. The genes are TRBV7-2 and TRBJ1-2; D remains ambiguous. Germline lookup yields CDR1 SGHTA and CDR2 FQGNSA. This CDR3 region has 12 residues. The V end was cut by 3 bases, the J end by 14 bases, with 16 bases between.

This clonotype has a count of ten or more. J is TRBJ2-7 and V is TRBV7-2; TRBD2 aligns across 10 bases. V dropped 0 bases and J dropped 4; count of bases not matched to a gene: 18. CDR3 length equals 20 residues. Germline-derived CDR1 and CDR2 are SGHTA and FQGNSA. The CDR3 spells CASSLALWASGSATSYEQYF. DNA of the CDR3: TGTGCCAGCAGCTTAGCGCTTTGGGCTAGCGGGAGTGCCACCTCTTACGAGCAGTACTTC. The variable domain in full, completed from reference TRBV7-2 and TRBJ2-7, reads GAGVSQSPSNKVTEKGKDVELRCDPISGHTALYWYRQSLGQGLEFLIYFQGNSAPDKSGLPSDRFSAERTGGSVSTLTIQRTQQEDSAVYLCASSLALWASGSATSYEQYFGPGTRLTVT.

The chain uses TRBV9 and TRBJ2-3; 7 positions agree with TRBD2. The CDR3 sequence is 16 residues long. The trim removed 4 bases at V and 4 bases at J, leaving 12 bases unmatched. The V gene's germline CDR1 is SGDLS and CDR2 YYNGEE. The CDR3 coding sequence is TGTGCCAGCAGCACCCGGGGGGAGGCGGAAGCAGATACGCAGTATTTT. This codes for CASSTRGEAEADTQYF.

This clonotype was counted a few times. The chain employs TRBV3-1 and TRBJ1-3; tentatively, D is TRBD1 (6 bases). The CDR3 runs to 15 residues. Germline assignment: CDR1 LGHDT and CDR2 YNNKEL (reference sequence). V lost 2 bases to trimming and J lost 4 bases, with 12 bases between them. CDR3 loop: CASSQLRTAGNTIYF. In DNA, the CDR3 is TGTGCCAGCAGCCAACTGCGGACAGCCGGAAACACCATATATTTT.

The V and J genes are TRBV7-9 and TRBJ2-2; no clear D. The V end lost 7 bases, the J end lost 0 bases, and 6 bases lay between the germline ends. The CDR3 length is 13 residues. Germline lookup yields CDR1 SEHNR and CDR2 FQNEAQ (reference sequence). In DNA, the CDR3 is TGTGCCAGCACAAGGGCGAACACCGGGGAGCTGTTTTTT. Its translation is CASTRANTGELFF.

This clonotype showed up many times. The rearrangement joins TRBV27 to TRBJ2-3; 9 bases fit TRBD2. The CDR3 covers 16 residues. Germline values: CDR1 MNHEY, CDR2 SMNVEV (reference sequence). Trimming took 3 bases from V and 5 from J; bases not matched to a gene: 9. The CDR3 DNA reads as TGTGCCAGCAGTTTCATACCCGTACTAGCGGGAGATACGCAGTATTTT. Translation gives CASSFIPVLAGDTQYF.

V is TRBV14 and J is TRBJ2-3; D not certain. The CDR3 extends over 17 amino acids. Germline CDR1 is SGHDN and CDR2 is FVKESK. Trimming stripped 0 bases from V and 1 base from J, with 14 bases between. CDR3 amino acids: CASSQDSLLGGTDTQYF. The CDR3 bases are TGTGCCAGCAGCCAAGATTCGCTCTTAGGTGGCACAGATACGCAGTATTTT.

The genes are TRBV10-3 and TRBJ1-2, with 11 bases that match TRBD1. Germline CDR1 is ENHRY and CDR2 is SYGVKD. With 6 bases clipped from V and 7 bases from J, the junction kept 4 bases outside the gene matches. This CDR3 spans 13 amino acids. CDR3 DNA: TGTGCCATCAGACCGGGACAGGGGGGTGGCTACACCTTC. Translated: CAIRPGQGGGYTF.

This clonotype was counted a few times. The chain joins TRBV9 to TRBJ2-3, with D possibly TRBD2 on 5 matching bases. The CDR3 runs to 13 residues. The ends were cut back, 4 bases at V and 2 bases at J, with 8 bases in the middle. CDR1 SGDLS and CDR2 YYNGEE come from the germline V gene. This CDR3 reads CASSQRDTDTQYF. The CDR3 DNA is TGTGCCAGCAGCCAACGGGACACAGATACGCAGTATTTT.

This clonotype came up many times. The V gene is TRBV20-1, the J gene TRBJ1-1; 11 bases map to TRBD1. The CDR3 runs 16 residues. Germline CDR1 and CDR2: DFQATT and SNEGSKA (reference sequence). V lost 0 bases to trimming and J lost 1 base; unmatched junction nucleotides: 4. CDR3 loop: CSARDGTGGTNTEAFF. Written as DNA, the CDR3 is TGCAGTGCTAGAGATGGGACAGGGGGGACGAACACTGAAGCTTTCTTT.

In nucleotides, the CDR3 is TGTGCCAGCAGTTTATATGGGACAACCTATAATTCACCCCTCCACTTT. Translated: CASSLYGTTYNSPLHF. The V and J genes are TRBV28 and TRBJ1-6, with D possibly matching TRBD1 (6 bases). The CDR3 totals 16 residues. The V end lost 1 base, the J end lost 2 bases, and 9 bases lay between the germline ends. From germline, CDR1 is MDHEN and CDR2 SYDVKM.

This clonotype was seen many times. The chain employs TRBV29-1 and TRBJ1-4, with D tentatively TRBD1 (5 bases). The CDR3 runs to 12 residues. V shed 4 bases and J shed 7 bases, with 10 bases lying between them. Per the germline V gene, CDR1 is SQVTM and CDR2 is ANQGSEA. CDR3 sequence reads: CSVAGTGEKLFF. Here the CDR3 DNA reads TGCAGCGTTGCCGGGACGGGTGAAAAACTGTTTTTT.

This clonotype has just a few counts. This chain uses TRBV7-9 with TRBJ1-1; no definite D call. Trimming removed 2 bases at V and 7 bases at J, with 8 bases between. The germline CDR1 and CDR2 sequences are SEHNR and FQNEAQ (reference sequence). CDR3 length equals 12 residues. The CDR3 region has the DNA TGTGCCAGCAGCTTAATAGGCGTTGAAGCTTTCTTT. Encoded protein: CASSLIGVEAFF.